These T cell receptor beta chains were read from a single sample in a study of Graves' ophthalmopathy and Graves' hyperthyroidism. TCRdb re-called the multiplex PCR reads through MiXCR, storing one row per CDR3 protein. The sample lists more than 1,000,000 distinct CDR3 sequences; about 35% were seen once. Sequenced input: peripheral blood or thyroid tissue (not recorded which). These receptors came from an adult man with Graves' hyperthyroidism. Each CDR3 is given with its conserved first and last residue. D genes are given only for firm matches. Some rows mark clone size as missing; the rest say once, few, many or name a class of expanded clone.

cdr3_aa	cdr3_nt	j_call	clone_size	d_call	v_call
CASSQFGGGSDGELFF	TGCGCCAGCAGCCAATTTGGGGGCGGGAGTGACGGGGAGCTGTTTTTT	TRBJ2-2	once	NA	TRBV4-3
CASKPARAITGELFF	TGTGCCAGCAAACCGGCCCGGGCCATAACCGGGGAGCTGTTTTTT	TRBJ2-2	few	NA	TRBV6-5
CASSELLDTGELFF	TGTGCCAGCAGTGAACTACTGGACACCGGGGAGCTGTTTTTT	TRBJ2-2	many	NA	TRBV25-1
CASSATPGTGYEQYF	TGCGCCAGCAGTGCTACCCCTGGGACAGGATACGAGCAGTACTTC	TRBJ2-7	NA	TRBD1	TRBV10-2
CASTGRLEAFF	TGTGCCAGCACCGGACGGCTTGAAGCTTTCTTT	TRBJ1-1	many	NA	TRBV7-9
CASSPMGVSNQPQHF	TGTGCCAGTAGCCCAATGGGGGTTAGCAATCAGCCCCAGCATTTT	TRBJ1-5	NA	NA	TRBV19
CSAIPGLAEETQYF	TGCAGTGCCATCCCGGGACTAGCGGAAGAGACCCAGTACTTC	TRBJ2-5	NA	TRBD2	TRBV20-1
CATLPTLDRNYGYTF	TGTGCCACCCTACCAACCCTAGACAGAAACTATGGCTACACCTTC	TRBJ1-2	many	NA	TRBV15
CASSQLSGRAFTETQYF	TGTGCCAGCAGTCAGCTAAGCGGGAGGGCCTTCACTGAGACCCAGTACTTC	TRBJ2-5	few	TRBD2	TRBV6-5
CASSPWTGPQPQHF	TGTGCCAGCAGCCCATGGACGGGGCCTCAGCCCCAGCATTTT	TRBJ1-5	many	NA	TRBV5-6
CASSPSPGAGYTF	TGCGCCAGCAGCCCGAGCCCAGGGGCTGGCTACACCTTC	TRBJ1-2	few	NA	TRBV4-3
CASSSGTAYQETQYF	TGTGCCAGTAGCTCCGGGACAGCATATCAAGAGACCCAGTACTTC	TRBJ2-5	many	TRBD1	TRBV19
CASSLVDRVGGYTF	TGTGCCAGCAGCTTGGTTGACAGGGTGGGAGGCTACACCTTC	TRBJ1-2	many	TRBD1	TRBV5-8
CASSSPGGPFGYTF	TGTGCCAGCAGCTCACCAGGGGGGCCATTTGGCTACACCTTC	TRBJ1-2	many	TRBD1	TRBV7-9
CASSLGVGRAQHF	TGTGCCAGCAGCTTAGGTGTCGGTCGGGCCCAGCATTTT	TRBJ1-5	many	NA	TRBV7-9
CASSTPLGTSGRGGSYEQYF	TGTGCCAGCAGTACCCCCCTTGGGACTAGCGGGAGAGGCGGCTCCTACGAGCAGTACTTC	TRBJ2-7	NA	TRBD2	TRBV10-3
CASSQDDRLRTGELFF	TGTGCCAGCAGCCAAGATGACAGACTGAGGACCGGGGAGCTGTTTTTT	TRBJ2-2	few	NA	TRBV14
CAWSVAGGETQYF	TGTGCCTGGAGTGTAGCGGGAGGCGAGACCCAGTACTTC	TRBJ2-5	few	TRBD2	TRBV30
CASSLATLHPYGYTF	TGCGCCAGCAGCTTGGCGACACTTCACCCATATGGCTACACCTTC	TRBJ1-2	many	NA	TRBV5-1
CASSRESGTSRETQYF	TGTGCCAGCAGTCGAGAAAGCGGGACTAGCCGAGAGACCCAGTACTTC	TRBJ2-5	many	TRBD2	TRBV7-6
CASSPKTGGGYTF	TGTGCCAGCAGCCCTAAAACAGGGGGAGGCTACACCTTC	TRBJ1-2	few	TRBD1	TRBV5-6
CAVLGQANSPLHF	TGTGCCGTCTTGGGACAGGCAAATTCACCCCTCCACTTT	TRBJ1-6	NA	TRBD1	TRBV25-1
CASSYGAGVHEQYF	TGTGCCAGCAGTTATGGGGCGGGAGTACACGAGCAGTACTTC	TRBJ2-7	few	TRBD2	TRBV6-6
CASSGLGLAGENTGELFF	TGTGCCAGCAGCGGTCTCGGTCTAGCGGGGGAGAACACCGGGGAGCTGTTTTTT	TRBJ2-2	few	TRBD2	TRBV11-2
CSVDGRGGAETQYF	TGCAGCGTTGACGGGAGGGGGGGTGCGGAGACCCAGTACTTC	TRBJ2-5	many	TRBD2	TRBV29-1
CASSLKAGATQYF	TGTGCCAGCAGCCTCAAGGCGGGAGCGACCCAGTACTTC	TRBJ2-5	NA	TRBD2	TRBV7-3
CASNRGQGQTQYF	TGTGCCAGCAACCGTGGACAGGGACAGACCCAGTACTTC	TRBJ2-5	few	TRBD1	TRBV12-3/TRBV12-4
CASSSLEGYEQYF	TGTGCCAGCAGTTCACTAGAAGGCTACGAGCAGTACTTC	TRBJ2-7	few	NA	TRBV6-5
CASRLNSYEQYF	TGTGCCAGCAGACTGAACAGCTACGAGCAGTACTTC	TRBJ2-7	many	NA	TRBV2
CATSSWGTGRFGNQPQHF	TGTGCCACCAGCAGTTGGGGGACAGGGAGATTCGGAAATCAGCCCCAGCATTTT	TRBJ1-5	once	TRBD1	TRBV15
CSASRQGVRDYEQYF	TGCAGTGCTAGTCGGCAGGGAGTACGGGACTACGAGCAGTACTTC	TRBJ2-7	few	NA	TRBV20-1
CASSLVGRDGHYEQYF	TGTGCCAGCAGCTTAGTTGGTCGGGACGGACACTACGAGCAGTACTTC	TRBJ2-7	NA	NA	TRBV11-2
CASSTTGTASYEQYF	TGTGCCAGCAGCACTACCGGGACCGCGTCCTACGAGCAGTACTTC	TRBJ2-7	NA	NA	TRBV7-9
CASNDVTGGTGELFF	TGTGCCAGCAACGACGTGACAGGGGGTACCGGGGAGCTGTTTTTT	TRBJ2-2	many	TRBD1	TRBV7-8
CASSSRDRGLGNTEAFF	TGTGCCAGCAGCTCCCGGGACAGGGGGCTCGGGAACACTGAAGCTTTCTTT	TRBJ1-1	few	TRBD1	TRBV5-6
CSEGRGETQYF	TGCAGTGAGGGTCGGGGAGAGACCCAGTACTTC	TRBJ2-5	many	NA	TRBV20-1
CASSQEKVNIPEAFF	TGTGCCAGCAGCCAAGAAAAGGTCAATATCCCTGAAGCTTTCTTT	TRBJ1-1	many	NA	TRBV4-2
CASSPPDRVSYEQYF	TGTGCCAGCAGTCCACCCGACAGGGTCTCCTACGAGCAGTACTTC	TRBJ2-7	NA	TRBD1	TRBV7-9
CASSLGFPGDSYGYTF	TGTGCCAGCAGCTTAGGGTTCCCCGGGGATTCCTATGGCTACACCTTC	TRBJ1-2	few	NA	TRBV7-8
CASIKENTEAFF	TGTGCCAGCATAAAGGAGAACACTGAAGCTTTCTTT	TRBJ1-1	many	NA	TRBV7-9
CASSLDLSGQRRSPPHF	TGTGCCAGCAGTTTAGATTTATCCGGTCAGAGGAGATCACCCCCCCACTTT	TRBJ1-6	NA	NA	TRBV12-3/TRBV12-4
CASSPRGQGDSNYGYTF	TGTGCCAGCAGCCCTAGGGGACAGGGAGATTCTAACTATGGCTACACCTTC	TRBJ1-2	many	TRBD1	TRBV7-2
CASSLGATGDEQYF	TGTGCCAGCAGCTTAGGGGCTACGGGCGACGAGCAGTACTTC	TRBJ2-7	many	NA	TRBV7-2